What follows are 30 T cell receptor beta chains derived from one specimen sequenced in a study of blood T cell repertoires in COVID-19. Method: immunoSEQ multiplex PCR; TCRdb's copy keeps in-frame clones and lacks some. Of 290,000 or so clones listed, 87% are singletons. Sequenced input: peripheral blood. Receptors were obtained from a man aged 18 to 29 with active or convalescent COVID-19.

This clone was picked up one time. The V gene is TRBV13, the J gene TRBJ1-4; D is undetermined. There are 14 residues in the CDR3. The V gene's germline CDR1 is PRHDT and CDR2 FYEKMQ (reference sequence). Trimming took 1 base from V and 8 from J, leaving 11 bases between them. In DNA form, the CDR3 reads TGTGCCAGCAGCTTAGCCGTCCAGGCGGAAAAACTGTTTTTT. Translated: CASSLAVQAEKLFF.

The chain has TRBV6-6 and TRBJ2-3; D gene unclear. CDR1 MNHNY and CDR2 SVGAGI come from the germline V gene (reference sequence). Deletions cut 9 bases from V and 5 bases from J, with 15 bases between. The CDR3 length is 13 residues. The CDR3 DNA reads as TGTGCCAGTGTCGGGTTTGGTAGAGATACGCAGTATTTT. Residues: CASVGFGRDTQYF.

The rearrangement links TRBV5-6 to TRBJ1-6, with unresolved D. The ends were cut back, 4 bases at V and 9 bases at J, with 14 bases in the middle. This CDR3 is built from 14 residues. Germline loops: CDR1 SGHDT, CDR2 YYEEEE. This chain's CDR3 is CASSLARLSSPLHF. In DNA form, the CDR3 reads TGTGCCAGCAGCCTGGCACGCCTATCTTCACCCCTCCACTTT.

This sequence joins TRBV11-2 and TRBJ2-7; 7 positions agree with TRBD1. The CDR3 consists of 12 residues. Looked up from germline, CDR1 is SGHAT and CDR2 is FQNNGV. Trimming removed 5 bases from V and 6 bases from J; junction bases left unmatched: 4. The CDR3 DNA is TGTGCCAGCAGCCTGACAGGGAGCGAGCAGTACTTC. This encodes CASSLTGSEQYF.

The CDR3 loop is CASSQDLLGTVSGNTIYF. The CDR3 DNA is TGTGCCAGCAGCCAAGATCTCCTAGGGACAGTCTCTGGAAACACCATATATTTT. The chain combines TRBV4-2 with TRBJ1-3, with 7 positions matching TRBD1. Looked up from germline, CDR1 is LGHNA and CDR2 is YNFKEQ. The CDR3 runs 18 residues. After removal of 0 bases from V and 0 bases from J, the junction contained 8 bases not matched to a gene.

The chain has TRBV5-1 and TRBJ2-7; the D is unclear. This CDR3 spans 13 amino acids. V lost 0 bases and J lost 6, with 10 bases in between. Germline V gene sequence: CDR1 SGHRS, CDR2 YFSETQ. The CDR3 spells CASSLAAGSEQYF. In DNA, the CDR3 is TGCGCCAGCAGCTTGGCCGCAGGCTCCGAGCAGTACTTC.

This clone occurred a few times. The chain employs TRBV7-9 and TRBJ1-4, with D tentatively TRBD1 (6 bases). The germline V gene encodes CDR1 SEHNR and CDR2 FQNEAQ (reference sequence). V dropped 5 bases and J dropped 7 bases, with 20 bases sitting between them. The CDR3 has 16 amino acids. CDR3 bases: TGTGCCAGCAGCCGTTACGGGGGGGCCCCAGGTGAAAAACTGTTTTTT. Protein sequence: CASSRYGGAPGEKLFF.

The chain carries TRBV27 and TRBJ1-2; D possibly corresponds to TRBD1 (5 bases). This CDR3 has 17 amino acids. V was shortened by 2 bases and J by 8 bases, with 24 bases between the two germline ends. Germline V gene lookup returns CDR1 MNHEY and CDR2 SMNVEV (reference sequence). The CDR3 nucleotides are TGTGCCAGCAGTTTAACACTCGAGTGGGGGGGAATCGAAGGCTACACCTTC. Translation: CASSLTLEWGGIEGYTF.

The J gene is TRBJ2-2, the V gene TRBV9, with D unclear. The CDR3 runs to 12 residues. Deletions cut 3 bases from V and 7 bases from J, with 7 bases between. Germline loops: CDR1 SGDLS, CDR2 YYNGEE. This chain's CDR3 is CASSALGGELFF. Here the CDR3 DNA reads TGTGCCAGCAGCGCCCTAGGCGGGGAGCTGTTTTTT.

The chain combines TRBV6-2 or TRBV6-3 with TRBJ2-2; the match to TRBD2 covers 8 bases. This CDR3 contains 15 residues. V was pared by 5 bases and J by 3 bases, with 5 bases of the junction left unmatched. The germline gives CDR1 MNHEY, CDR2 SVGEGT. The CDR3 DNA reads TGTGCCAGCAGTCCCGGGACTAGGGACACCGGGGAGCTGTTTTTT. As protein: CASSPGTRDTGELFF.

Here the CDR3 reads CASSFTGAYEQYF. The CDR3 coding sequence is TGTGCCAGCAGCTTCACAGGGGCCTACGAGCAGTACTTC. The rearrangement uses TRBV11-2 and TRBJ2-7, with 7 bases that match TRBD1. The J segment lost 2 bases and the V segment lost 3 bases, leaving 1 base of the junction unmatched. Germline V CDR1 and CDR2: SGHAT, FQNNGV. This CDR3 is 13 amino acids long.

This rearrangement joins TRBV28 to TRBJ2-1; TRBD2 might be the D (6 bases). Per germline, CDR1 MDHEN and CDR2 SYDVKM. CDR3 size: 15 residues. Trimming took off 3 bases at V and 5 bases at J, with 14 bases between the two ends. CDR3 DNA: TGTGCCAGCAGTTTGGATGCGGGATTTAACAATGAGCAGTTCTTC. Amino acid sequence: CASSLDAGFNNEQFF.

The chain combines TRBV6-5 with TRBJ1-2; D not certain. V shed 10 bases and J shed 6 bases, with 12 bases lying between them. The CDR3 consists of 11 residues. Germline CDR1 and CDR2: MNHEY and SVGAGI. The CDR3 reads CATQWLHGYTF. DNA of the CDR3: TGTGCCACCCAGTGGCTCCATGGCTACACCTTC.

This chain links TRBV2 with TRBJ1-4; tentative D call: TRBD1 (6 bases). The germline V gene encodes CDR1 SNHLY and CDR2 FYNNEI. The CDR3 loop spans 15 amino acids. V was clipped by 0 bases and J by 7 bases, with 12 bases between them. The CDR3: CASSEAGARGEKLFF. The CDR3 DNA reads TGTGCCAGCAGTGAAGCGGGGGCGAGGGGTGAAAAACTGTTTTTT.

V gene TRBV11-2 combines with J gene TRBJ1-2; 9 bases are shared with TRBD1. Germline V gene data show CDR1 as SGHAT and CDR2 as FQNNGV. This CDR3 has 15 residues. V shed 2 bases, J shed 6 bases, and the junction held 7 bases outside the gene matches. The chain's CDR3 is CASSLYGTGPNGYTF. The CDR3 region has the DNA TGTGCCAGCAGCTTATACGGGACAGGGCCTAATGGCTACACCTTC.

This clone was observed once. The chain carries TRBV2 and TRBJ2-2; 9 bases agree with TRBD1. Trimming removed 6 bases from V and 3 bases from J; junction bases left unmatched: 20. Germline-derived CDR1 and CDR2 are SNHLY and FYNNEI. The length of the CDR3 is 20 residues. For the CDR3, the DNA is TGTGCCAGCAGGCCTAGCCTGGGACAGGGAATCGGGAGAGACACCGGGGAGCTGTTTTTT. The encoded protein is CASRPSLGQGIGRDTGELFF.

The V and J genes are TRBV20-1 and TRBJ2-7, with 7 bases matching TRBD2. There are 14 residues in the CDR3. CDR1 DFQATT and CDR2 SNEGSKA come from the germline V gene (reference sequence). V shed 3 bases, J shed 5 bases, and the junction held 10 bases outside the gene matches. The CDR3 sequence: CSASTGRSNDEQYF. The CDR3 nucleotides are TGCAGTGCTAGTACCGGGAGGTCAAATGACGAGCAGTACTTC.

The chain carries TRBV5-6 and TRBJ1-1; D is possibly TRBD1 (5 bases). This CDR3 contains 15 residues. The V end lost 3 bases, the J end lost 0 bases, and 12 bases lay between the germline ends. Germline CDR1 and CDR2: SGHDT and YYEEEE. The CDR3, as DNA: TGTGCCAGCAGCTCGGCATGGGGCGTGAACACTGAAGCTTTCTTT. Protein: CASSSAWGVNTEAFF.

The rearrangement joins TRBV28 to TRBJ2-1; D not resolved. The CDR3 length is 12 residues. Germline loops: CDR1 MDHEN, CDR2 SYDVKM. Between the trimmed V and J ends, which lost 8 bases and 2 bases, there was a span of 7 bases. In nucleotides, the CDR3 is TGTGCCAGCTCCAGTACCTACAATGAGCAGTTCTTC. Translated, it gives CASSSTYNEQFF.

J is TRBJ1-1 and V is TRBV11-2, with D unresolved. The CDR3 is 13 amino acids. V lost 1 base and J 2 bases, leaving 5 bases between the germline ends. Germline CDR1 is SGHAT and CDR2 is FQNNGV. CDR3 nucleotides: TGTGCCAGCAGCTTAGCGGTTAACACTGAAGCTTTCTTT. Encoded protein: CASSLAVNTEAFF.

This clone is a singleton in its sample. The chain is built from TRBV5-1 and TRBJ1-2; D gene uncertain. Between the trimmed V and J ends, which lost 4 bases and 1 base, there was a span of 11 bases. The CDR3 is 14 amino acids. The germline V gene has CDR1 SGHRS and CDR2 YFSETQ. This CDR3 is CASSPASVNYGYTF. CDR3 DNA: TGCGCCAGCAGCCCTGCCAGCGTTAACTATGGCTACACCTTC.

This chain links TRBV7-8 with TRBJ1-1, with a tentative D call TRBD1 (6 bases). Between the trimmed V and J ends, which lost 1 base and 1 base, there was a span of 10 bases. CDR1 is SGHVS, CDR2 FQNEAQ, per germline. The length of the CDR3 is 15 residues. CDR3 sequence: CASSLEGTPNTEAFF. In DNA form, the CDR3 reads TGTGCCAGCAGCTTAGAGGGGACACCGAACACTGAAGCTTTCTTT. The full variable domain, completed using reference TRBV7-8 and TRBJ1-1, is GAGVSQSPRYKVAKRGQDVALRCDPISGHVSLFWYQQALGQGPEFLTYFQNEAQLDKSGLPSDRFFAERPEGSVSTLKIQRTQQEDSAVYLCASSLEGTPNTEAFFGQGTRLTVV.

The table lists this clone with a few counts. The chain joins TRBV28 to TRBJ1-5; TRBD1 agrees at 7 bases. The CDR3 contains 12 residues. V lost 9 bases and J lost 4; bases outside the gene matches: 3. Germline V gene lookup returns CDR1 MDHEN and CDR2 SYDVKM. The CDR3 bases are TGTGCCAGTGACAGGGCTAATCAGCCCCAGCATTTT. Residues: CASDRANQPQHF. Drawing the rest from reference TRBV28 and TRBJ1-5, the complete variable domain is DVKVTQSSRYLVKRTGEKVFLECVQDMDHENMFWYRQDPGLGLRLIYFSYDVKMKEKGDIPEGYSVSREKKERFSLILESASTNQTSMYLCASDRANQPQHFGDGTRLSIL.

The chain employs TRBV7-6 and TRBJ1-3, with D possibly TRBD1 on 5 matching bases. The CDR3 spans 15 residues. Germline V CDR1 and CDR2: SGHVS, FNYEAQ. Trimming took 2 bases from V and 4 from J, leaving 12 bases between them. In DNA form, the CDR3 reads TGTGCCAGCAGCTTATCTTTAGGGGCCGGAAACACCATATATTTT. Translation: CASSLSLGAGNTIYF.

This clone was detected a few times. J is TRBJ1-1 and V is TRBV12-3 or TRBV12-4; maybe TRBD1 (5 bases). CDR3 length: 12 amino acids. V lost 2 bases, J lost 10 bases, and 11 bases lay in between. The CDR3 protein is CASSLIQGRAFF. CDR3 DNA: TGTGCCAGCAGTTTAATTCAGGGAAGAGCTTTCTTT.

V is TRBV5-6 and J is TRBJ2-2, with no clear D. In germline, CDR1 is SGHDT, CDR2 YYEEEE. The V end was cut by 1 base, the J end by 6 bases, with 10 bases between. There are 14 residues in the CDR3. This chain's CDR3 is CASSLSGSAGELFF. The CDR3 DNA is TGTGCCAGCAGCTTGTCTGGCTCCGCCGGGGAGCTGTTTTTT.

CDR3 DNA: TGTGCCAGCAGCCCAGGACAGGGGGCCGGCGAGCAGTACTTC. Residues: CASSPGQGAGEQYF. The J gene is TRBJ2-7, the V gene TRBV28, with TRBD1 identical over 11 bases. Germline CDR1 MDHEN, CDR2 SYDVKM. V shed 6 bases, J shed 6 bases, and the junction held 7 bases outside the gene matches. CDR3 length: 14 amino acids.

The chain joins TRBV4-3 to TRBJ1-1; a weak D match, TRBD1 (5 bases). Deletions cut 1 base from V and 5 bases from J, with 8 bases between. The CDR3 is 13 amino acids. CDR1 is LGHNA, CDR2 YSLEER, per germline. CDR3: CASSQVGGTEAFF. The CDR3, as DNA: TGCGCCAGCAGCCAAGTGGGGGGGACTGAAGCTTTCTTT.

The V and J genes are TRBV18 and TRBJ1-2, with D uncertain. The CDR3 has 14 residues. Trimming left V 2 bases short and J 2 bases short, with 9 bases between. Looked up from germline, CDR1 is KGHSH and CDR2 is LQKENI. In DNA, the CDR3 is TGTGCCAGCTCACCATCACGGAGGAACTATGGCTACACCTTC. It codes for CASSPSRRNYGYTF.

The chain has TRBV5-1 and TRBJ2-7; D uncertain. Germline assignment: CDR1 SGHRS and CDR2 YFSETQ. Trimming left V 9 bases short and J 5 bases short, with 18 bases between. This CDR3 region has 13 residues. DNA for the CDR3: TGCGCCACCTCAAGACTGCCTTTGGACGAGCAGTACTTC. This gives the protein CATSRLPLDEQYF.